The clone carrying this TCR beta chain was detected once. The sample belongs to a study of blood T cell repertoires in COVID-19. V was cut by 4 bases and J by 2 bases, with 15 bases left in between. In germline, CDR1 is SGHVS, CDR2 FNYEAQ. CDR3 length: 16 amino acids. Methods used by the authors: Nucleated cell number was recorded as an estimate derived from reference gene primer amplification. TCRdb keeps only in-frame clones here, not all; method: immunoSEQ multiplex PCR. V and J calls and clone size are copied from that table; D and trimming were computed from the DNA. The repertoire holds 120,000 to 150,000 clones, with around 81% as singletons.

The chain carries TRBV7-6 and TRBJ1-3; tentatively, D is TRBD1 (5 bases). The sequencing input was peripheral blood. This TCR came from a human donor with acute or convalescent COVID-19. The donor label of this sample is uncertain. CDR3 amino acids: CASSSRRVKAGNTIYF. CDR3 nucleotides: TGTGCCAGCAGCTCCCGCAGGGTAAAGGCTGGAAACACCATATATTTT.